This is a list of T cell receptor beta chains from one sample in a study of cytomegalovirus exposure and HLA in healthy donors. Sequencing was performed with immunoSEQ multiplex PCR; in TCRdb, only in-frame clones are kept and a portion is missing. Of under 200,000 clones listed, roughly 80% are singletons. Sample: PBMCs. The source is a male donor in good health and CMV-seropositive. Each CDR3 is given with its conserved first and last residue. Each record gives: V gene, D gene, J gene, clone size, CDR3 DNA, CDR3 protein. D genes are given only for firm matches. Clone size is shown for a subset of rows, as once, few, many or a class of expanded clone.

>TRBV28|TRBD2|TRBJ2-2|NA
TGTGCCAGCAGTTTACTAGCGGGAGGAACCGGGGAGCTGTTTTTT
CASSLLAGGTGELFF
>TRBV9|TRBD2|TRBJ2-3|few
TGTGCCAGCGGACTTAGCGGGACACACACAGATACGCAGTATTTT
CASGLSGTHTDTQYF
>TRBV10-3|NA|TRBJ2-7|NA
TGTGCCATCAGTGTAAAAGGGGGCGAGCAGTACTTC
CAISVKGGEQYF
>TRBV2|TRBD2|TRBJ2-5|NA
TGTGCCAGCCGCCGGGTAGCGGGAGACGGGGAGACCCAGTACTTC
CASRRVAGDGETQYF
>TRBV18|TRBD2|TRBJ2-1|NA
TGTGCCAGCTCACCAAGTCTAGCGGGGAATGAGCAGTTCTTC
CASSPSLAGNEQFF
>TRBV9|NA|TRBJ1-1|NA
TGTGCCAGCAGCGTAGGACCAGACATGAACACTGAAGCTTTCTTT
CASSVGPDMNTEAFF
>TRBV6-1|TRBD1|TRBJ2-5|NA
TGTGCCAGCAGTGGGGGGACAGCGTTCCAAGAGACCCAGTACTTC
CASSGGTAFQETQYF
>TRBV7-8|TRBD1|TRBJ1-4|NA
TGTGCCAGCAGCTTGGTGAACGGACAGGGCGGGGAGGGTGAAAAACTGTTTTTT
CASSLVNGQGGEGEKLFF
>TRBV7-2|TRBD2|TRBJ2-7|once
TGTGCCAGCAGAATCGCCTCGGGGGGCGAGCAGTACTTC
CASRIASGGEQYF
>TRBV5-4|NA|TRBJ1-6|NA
TGTGCCAGCAGTCCGGGAGCAAAAGTGACACCCCTCCACTTT
CASSPGAKVTPLHF
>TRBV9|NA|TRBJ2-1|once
TGTGCCAGCAGCGGCTCGGGGGAAGGCAATGAGCAGTTCTTC
CASSGSGEGNEQFF
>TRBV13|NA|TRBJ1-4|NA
TGTGCCAGCAGCCGGAAGGTGGCAGCGAATGAAAAACTGTTTTTT
CASSRKVAANEKLFF
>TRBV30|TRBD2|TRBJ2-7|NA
TGTGCCTGGAGTGTGGGGCTGCTAGCGGGAGGTAGGGAGCAGTACTTC
CAWSVGLLAGGREQYF
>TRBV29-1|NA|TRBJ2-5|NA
TGCAGCGTTCTCTCATACAGGGTCAACGAGACCCAGTACTTC
CSVLSYRVNETQYF
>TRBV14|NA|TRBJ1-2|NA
TGTGCCAGCAGCCAAGATCCACAGGCCTATGGCTACACCTTC
CASSQDPQAYGYTF
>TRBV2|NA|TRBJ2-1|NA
TGTGCCAGCAGACAACTAGTGACGAGTTTCAATGAGCAGTTCTTC
CASRQLVTSFNEQFF
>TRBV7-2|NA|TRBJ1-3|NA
TGTGCCAGCAGCCCCTCTACAGGACGAAACACCATATATTTT
CASSPSTGRNTIYF
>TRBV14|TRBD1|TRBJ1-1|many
TGTGCCAGCAGCCATAAACAGGGGGGAACTGAAGCTTTCTTT
CASSHKQGGTEAFF
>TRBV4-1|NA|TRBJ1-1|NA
TGCGCCAGCAGCCAAGACGAGAGAAGTCGGACTGAAGCTTTCTTT
CASSQDERSRTEAFF
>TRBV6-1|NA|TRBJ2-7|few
TGTGCCAGCAGTGAACAGGGGGGAGGAGGCGAGCAGTACTTC
CASSEQGGGGEQYF
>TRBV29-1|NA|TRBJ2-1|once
TGCAGCGTGGGGCGGAGATTGGATCGAGAGCAGTTCTTC
CSVGRRLDREQFF
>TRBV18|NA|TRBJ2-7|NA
TGTGCCAGCTCACCATCCACCCGGGGGGCTACGAAGTACTTC
CASSPSTRGATKYF
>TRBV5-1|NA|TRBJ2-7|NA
TGCGCCAGCAGCTCAACCAGATCCTACGAGCAGTACTTC
CASSSTRSYEQYF